Sequencing of this T cell receptor (beta chain) was carried out in a study of control samples from healthy donors and cancer patients. The protocol was immunoSEQ multiplex PCR, while the TCRdb copy is restricted to in-frame clones and leaves out a portion. Among 99,000 or so clones, under 90% were seen once, and the ten largest hold about 12%. Points on this clone: A read error may produce the germline difference seen at one junction end.

The germline V gene has CDR1 SGHTA and CDR2 FQGNSA. This CDR3 is 15 amino acids long. V usage is TRBV7-2 and J usage is TRBJ2-2; D uncertain. The receptor comes from a woman aged 45-60 years in good health. Sequenced input: blood. In DNA, the CDR3 is TGTGCCGGCAGCCCATCTCGCGGAAACACCGGGGAGCTGTTTTTT. Translating gives CAGSPSRGNTGELFF.